Each of the 29 T cell receptor beta chains below was sequenced from the same sample in a study of CD8 T cells in Susac syndrome (dated by TCRdb to about 2019). The protocol used for the library was the immunoSEQ multiplex PCR assay. RNA was extracted using the RNeasy kit, and about 0.45 to 1 ug of the RNA was reverse transcribed with random hexamers. TCRdb reprocessing: public reads trimmed at Q25 with fastp, clones called with MiXCR, in-frame beta chains kept. Each CDR3 protein appears once, grouped with its most common genes and DNA. The sample contains about 180,000 distinct CDR3 sequences, 94% of them found a single time. The ten largest clones capture approximately 0.11% of the sample. Sample: CD4+ T cells from PBMCs. These receptor sequences come from a human donor with Susac syndrome.

The J gene is TRBJ2-1, the V gene TRBV3-1; 15 nucleotides match TRBD2. The germline CDR1 and CDR2 sequences are LGHDT and YNNKEL (reference sequence). This CDR3 contains 16 residues. The V gene end was trimmed by 0 bases and the J gene end by 7 bases; junction bases not matched to a gene: 1. DNA of the CDR3: TGTGCCAGCAGCCAAGACGGGACTAGCGGGGGGAATGAGCAGTTCTTC. It codes for CASSQDGTSGGNEQFF.

The rearrangement uses TRBV25-1 and TRBJ2-3, with D unresolved. Per germline, CDR1 MGHDK and CDR2 SYGVNS. V gave up 8 bases and J gave up 7 bases, with 16 bases separating them. CDR3 length: 13 residues. The CDR3 nucleotides are TGTGCCAGCGTTGTGGGCTACACGAATACGCAGTATTTT. Its translation is CASVVGYTNTQYF.

The CDR3 DNA sequence: TGTGCCAGCAGTTTCCGGACGGCGAGCTCCTATAATTCACCCCTCCACTTT. This codes for CASSFRTASSYNSPLHF. The chain recombines TRBV27 with TRBJ1-6; D is undetermined. V was clipped by 3 bases and J by 0 bases, with 12 bases between them. Germline assignment: CDR1 MNHEY and CDR2 SMNVEV (reference sequence). This CDR3 comprises 17 residues.

The V call is TRBV2, the J call TRBJ2-3; D remains unclear. CDR3 length: 15 residues. Trimming stripped 5 bases from V and 6 bases from J, with 18 bases between. The V gene's germline CDR1 is SNHLY and CDR2 FYNNEI. CDR3 residues: CASSPPVRSTDTQYF. CDR3 coding DNA: TGTGCCAGCAGTCCCCCGGTTCGTAGTACGGATACGCAGTATTTT. Full variable domain (remainder filled in from reference TRBV2 and TRBJ2-3): EPEVTQTPSHQVTQMGQEVILRCVPISNHLYFYWYRQILGQKVEFLVSFYNNEISEKSEIFDDQFSVERPDGSNFTLKIRSTKLEDSAMYFCASSPPVRSTDTQYFGPGTRLTVL.

The rearrangement links TRBV20-1 to TRBJ2-1; TRBD1 agrees at 11 bases. Germline-derived CDR1 and CDR2 are DFQATT and SNEGSKA (reference sequence). Germline trimming cut 3 bases from V and 4 bases from J; bases unmatched to any gene: 8. CDR3 size: 16 residues. This chain's CDR3 is CSARDIGQGAYNEQFF. In DNA, the CDR3 is TGCAGTGCTAGGGACATTGGACAGGGGGCTTACAATGAGCAGTTCTTC.

The chain links TRBV5-1 to TRBJ2-7; no firm D call. The V gene lost 0 bases and the J gene lost 4 bases, with 11 bases spanning the gap. The CDR3 contains 14 residues. Germline V gene data show CDR1 as SGHRS and CDR2 as YFSETQ. Written as DNA, the CDR3 is TGCGCCAGCAGCTTGGATGCTCGGACGTACGAGCAGTACTTC. It translates to CASSLDARTYEQYF. Together with reference TRBV5-1 and TRBJ2-7, the CDR3 gives the full variable domain: KAGVTQTPRYLIKTRGQQVTLSCSPISGHRSVSWYQQTPGQGLQFLFEYFSETQRNKGNFPGRFSGRQFSNSRSEMNVSTLELGDSALYLCASSLDARTYEQYFGPGTRLTVT.

The rearrangement joins TRBV3-1 to TRBJ1-2, with D perhaps matching TRBD1 (5 bases). Looked up from germline, CDR1 is LGHDT and CDR2 is YNNKEL (reference sequence). V was cut by 0 bases and J by 8 bases, with 7 bases left in between. This CDR3 has 12 amino acids. The CDR3 loop is CASSQDHRGYTF. The CDR3 DNA sequence: TGTGCCAGCAGCCAAGATCACAGGGGCTACACCTTC.

V gene TRBV18 combines with J gene TRBJ1-2; no clear D gene. The CDR3 has 15 amino acids. Germline V gene sequence: CDR1 KGHSH, CDR2 LQKENI. The V end was cut by 1 base, the J end by 5 bases, with 14 bases between. The DNA of the CDR3 is TGTGCCAGCTCACCACTAGGTTCCCAGGCGTATGGCTACACCTTC. Its translation: CASSPLGSQAYGYTF.

Only one count was recorded for this clonotype. This chain connects TRBV25-1 to TRBJ2-1; TRBD1 matches 8 bases. V dropped 3 bases and J dropped 5; count of bases not matched to a gene: 6. This CDR3 has 15 residues. CDR1 is MGHDK and CDR2 is SYGVNS in the germline V gene. The CDR3: CASSDPGQGNNEQFF. The DNA for the CDR3 is TGTGCCAGCAGTGATCCCGGACAGGGTAACAATGAGCAGTTCTTC.

The V and J genes are TRBV20-1 and TRBJ1-4, with TRBD1 identical over 8 bases. This CDR3 spans 13 amino acids. CDR1 and CDR2 (germline): DFQATT, SNEGSKA (reference sequence). J gave up 6 bases and V 6 bases, and 6 bases lay outside the gene matches. The CDR3, as DNA: TGCAGTGCACCCGGGACAGGTCATGAAAAACTGTTTTTT. As protein: CSAPGTGHEKLFF.

The V gene is TRBV7-2, the J gene TRBJ2-4; 8 bases match TRBD1. In germline, CDR1 is SGHTA, CDR2 FQGNSA. V shed 5 bases, J shed 2 bases, and the junction held 5 bases outside the gene matches. The CDR3 is 15 amino acids. CDR3 sequence reads: CASSPGGATKNIQYF. In nucleotides, the CDR3 is TGTGCCAGCAGCCCAGGGGGCGCAACCAAAAACATTCAGTACTTC.

This clonotype was recorded once. This chain joins TRBV7-2 and TRBJ2-7, with a possible D match to TRBD2 (6 bases). The V gene lost 3 bases and the J gene lost 6 bases, with 12 bases spanning the gap. The CDR3 sequence is 13 residues long. Germline-derived CDR1 and CDR2 are SGHTA and FQGNSA. CDR3 nucleotides: TGTGCCAGCAGCTTGGAGGGGACCGTCGAGCAGTACTTC. Protein sequence: CASSLEGTVEQYF. The variable domain in full, completed from reference TRBV7-2 and TRBJ2-7, reads GAGVSQSPSNKVTEKGKDVELRCDPISGHTALYWYRQSLGQGLEFLIYFQGNSAPDKSGLPSDRFSAERTGGSVSTLTIQRTQQEDSAVYLCASSLEGTVEQYFGPGTRLTVT.

The chain carries TRBV12-3 or TRBV12-4 and TRBJ2-1, with TRBD2 matching over 10 bases. Trimming cost V 5 bases and J 5 bases; bases outside gene matches: 9. The CDR3 spans 16 residues. CDR3 protein: CASSSGGAAFNNEQFF. The DNA of the CDR3 is TGTGCCAGCAGTAGCGGGGGGGCGGCCTTTAACAATGAGCAGTTCTTC.

This clonotype was observed a handful of times. The gene calls are TRBV7-2 and TRBJ2-1, with D unclear. The germline V gene encodes CDR1 SGHTA and CDR2 FQGNSA. V was shortened by 3 bases and J by 3 bases, with 6 bases between the two germline ends. The CDR3 sequence is 13 residues long. The CDR3 DNA sequence: TGTGCCAGCAGCTTGACAAGCTACAATGAGCAGTTCTTC. Its protein product is CASSLTSYNEQFF.

This clonotype came up once. The rearrangement joins TRBV5-1 to TRBJ1-1, with 7 bases aligning to TRBD1. Germline-derived CDR1 and CDR2 are SGHRS and YFSETQ. The CDR3 has 14 residues. With V trimmed by 3 bases and J by 0 bases, 2 bases remained unmatched. In DNA form, the CDR3 reads TGCGCCAGCAGCTCGACAGGGATGAACACTGAAGCTTTCTTT. Encoded protein: CASSSTGMNTEAFF.

The sample holds one count of this clonotype. The gene calls are TRBV12-3 or TRBV12-4 and TRBJ1-5; D perhaps matches TRBD1 (5 bases). This CDR3 has 14 residues. The V end was cut by 3 bases, the J end by 7 bases, with 13 bases between. The CDR3 region is CASSFSRDRQPQHF. The CDR3, as DNA: TGTGCCAGCAGTTTCTCCAGGGATCGGCAGCCCCAGCATTTT.

The chain joins TRBV5-1 to TRBJ2-5; 11 bases are a match to TRBD2. Germline V gene lookup returns CDR1 SGHRS and CDR2 YFSETQ. Trimming at V came to 4 bases and at J to 3 bases, leaving 5 bases not matched to a gene. CDR3 length: 15 residues. As DNA, the CDR3 is TGCGCCAGCAGCCCTCATAGCGGGGGGGAAGAGACCCAGTACTTC. It translates to CASSPHSGGEETQYF.

The chain uses TRBV2 and TRBJ2-3, with 9 bases lining up with TRBD2. The CDR3 runs to 18 residues. Per germline, CDR1 SNHLY and CDR2 FYNNEI. The V segment lost 6 bases and the J segment 0 bases; nucleotides outside the gene matches: 13. CDR3 loop: CASSPEGLAGISTDTQYF. CDR3 DNA sequence: TGTGCCAGCAGCCCTGAGGGGCTAGCGGGGATTAGCACAGATACGCAGTATTTT.

The chain carries TRBV6-5 and TRBJ1-5; no firm D call. V lost 6 bases and J lost 2, with 8 bases in between. The length of the CDR3 is 13 residues. Germline CDR1 is MNHEY and CDR2 is SVGAGI. The CDR3 DNA reads as TGTGCCAGCAGCCCCGTGGGCAATCAGCCCCAGCATTTT. Encoded protein: CASSPVGNQPQHF.

V usage is TRBV7-2 and J usage is TRBJ2-5; 15 bases line up with TRBD2. CDR1 is SGHTA, CDR2 FQGNSA, per germline. V gave up 5 bases and J gave up 6 bases; unmatched junction bases: 10. The CDR3 sequence is 17 residues long. In DNA, the CDR3 is TGTGCCAGCAGCCCGTGGACTAGCGGGGGGGCCGAGAAGACCCAGTACTTC. Protein: CASSPWTSGGAEKTQYF.

This clonotype was counted once. This chain connects TRBV20-1 to TRBJ1-1; D not resolved. The V and J ends lost 0 bases and 5 bases respectively, with 16 bases between them. CDR3 size: 15 residues. Germline lookup yields CDR1 DFQATT and CDR2 SNEGSKA (reference sequence). CDR3: CSARDVRNGGTEAFF. In DNA form, the CDR3 reads TGCAGTGCTAGAGATGTCCGCAACGGTGGTACTGAAGCTTTCTTT.

In the case of this clonotype: Relative to the germline gene, one junction end is altered; a read error may explain this. The genes are TRBV11-2 and TRBJ2-1; no clear D gene. CDR3 length: 13 residues. Germline CDR1 is SGHAT and CDR2 is FQNNGV. The CDR3, as DNA: TGTGCCAGCAGCTTAGATGGCATTGGCTTGGGAATCTTC. As protein: CASSLDGIGLGIF.

The V call is TRBV25-1, the J call TRBJ2-6; 11 bases fit TRBD1. After removal of 3 bases from V and 0 bases from J, the junction contained 4 bases not matched to a gene. This CDR3 contains 18 residues. Germline V gene lookup returns CDR1 MGHDK and CDR2 SYGVNS. The CDR3 DNA is TGTGCCAGCAGTGAGGGACAGGGGGGGATCTCTGGGGCCAACGTCCTGACTTTC. It specifies CASSEGQGGISGANVLTF.

In nucleotides, the CDR3 is TGTGCCAGCAGGTTAGGGGGGGTCCATAGTGAGCAGTTCTTC. It is translated as CASRLGGVHSEQFF. The rearrangement uses TRBV28 and TRBJ2-1; a possible D gene is TRBD2 (7 bases). Germline CDR1 and CDR2: MDHEN and SYDVKM. This CDR3 spans 14 amino acids. Between the trimmed V and J ends, which lost 6 bases and 9 bases, there was a span of 18 bases.

This chain links TRBV29-1 with TRBJ1-1; a weak D match, TRBD1 (6 bases). There are 14 residues in the CDR3. V lost 8 bases, J lost 7 bases, and 23 bases lay in between. Germline loops: CDR1 SQVTM, CDR2 ANQGSEA. Written as DNA, the CDR3 is TGCAGCCCTTTTATGACGCAGGGGAACCGTGAAGCTTTCTTT. Its translation: CSPFMTQGNREAFF.

The DNA of the CDR3 is TGTGCCAGTAGTATCGCCGGGACCGTTAGAGGACTGTTTTTT. Protein sequence: CASSIAGTVRGLFF. This chain links TRBV19 with TRBJ1-4; tentative D call: TRBD1 (5 bases). The CDR3 contains 14 residues. The germline CDR1 and CDR2 sequences are LNHDA and SQIVND (reference sequence). V was cut by 3 bases and J by 13 bases, with 18 bases left in between.

The CDR3 loop is CASSQDQGSNQPQHF. CDR3 nucleotides: TGTGCCAGCAGCCAAGATCAGGGCAGCAATCAGCCCCAGCATTTT. This rearrangement joins TRBV4-2 to TRBJ1-5; possible D gene TRBD1, 5 bases. Germline assignment: CDR1 LGHNA and CDR2 YNFKEQ. Trimming shortened V by 0 bases and J by 1 base, and 7 bases separated the two germline ends. The CDR3 spans 15 residues.

This clonotype was observed once. V and J are TRBV29-1 and TRBJ2-3; tentative D call: TRBD1 (6 bases). Germline assignment: CDR1 SQVTM and CDR2 ANQGSEA. CDR3 length: 14 residues. Trimming stripped 6 bases from V and 3 bases from J, with 16 bases between. CDR3 DNA sequence: TGCAGCGTGGTGACAGGTTCCCGAACAGATACGCAGTATTTT. Its translation: CSVVTGSRTDTQYF.

The V and J genes are TRBV7-9 and TRBJ2-7, with 9 bases fitting TRBD2. The CDR3 loop spans 16 amino acids. Germline CDR1 is SEHNR and CDR2 is FQNEAQ (reference sequence). V dropped 4 bases and J dropped 5; count of bases not matched to a gene: 12. For the CDR3, the DNA is TGTGCCAGCAGCTCGGGACTAGCCCCGCTAAACGACGAGCAGTACTTC. This sequence encodes CASSSGLAPLNDEQYF.